This is a list of T cell receptor beta chains from one sample in a study of blood T cells in healthy people across ages. TCRdb re-analysed the 5' RACE reads in MiXCR, keeping a single row per CDR3 protein. The table has some 710,000 distinct CDR3 sequences, approximately 22% seen once. Sequencing used blood. The receptors here all came from a man in his 70s in good health. Both conserved end residues are part of each CDR3. The D gene is left open where the match is weak. Clone sizes are given selectively: once, few, many, or a class where the clone is expanded.

many | TRBJ2-1 | NA | TRBV7-2 | TGTGCCAGTCTAGGCGGGCTCTCCTACAATGAGCAGTTCTTC | CASLGGLSYNEQFF
NA | TRBJ1-2 | NA | TRBV12-3/TRBV12-4 | TGTGCCAGCAGCGGACAGCCTAAAAGTGGCTACACCTTC | CASSGQPKSGYTF
few | TRBJ1-1 | TRBD1 | TRBV9 | TGTGCCAGCAGCCCCAGGGACAGGGGTAATGAAGCTTTCTTT | CASSPRDRGNEAFF
NA | TRBJ2-5 | NA | TRBV20-1 | TGCAGTGCTAGTTTAGGAGGCCCAAGGGAGACCCAGTACTTC | CSASLGGPRETQYF
many | TRBJ1-2 | NA | TRBV12-3/TRBV12-4 | TGTGCCAGCAGCCCTAATTGGTGGAAGGGGGGTAACTATGGCTACACCTTC | CASSPNWWKGGNYGYTF
NA | TRBJ1-4 | NA | TRBV5-1 | TGCGCCAGCAGCTTGGACGGGGGCTTGGAAAAACTGTTTTTT | CASSLDGGLEKLFF
few | TRBJ2-1 | NA | TRBV12-3/TRBV12-4 | TGTGCCAGCAGCCCTAATCCCCGGGGTAATGAGCAGTTCTTC | CASSPNPRGNEQFF
many | TRBJ2-1 | NA | TRBV12-3/TRBV12-4 | TGTGCCAGCAGTTTAAACAGGGTAAATGAGCAGTTCTTC | CASSLNRVNEQFF
once | TRBJ2-2 | TRBD2 | TRBV18 | TGTGCCAGCTCACCACCACGGGGAGGGGCGAACACCGGGGAGCTGTTTTTT | CASSPPRGGANTGELFF
few | TRBJ2-7 | NA | TRBV10-3 | TGTGCCATCAGTGTAGGGCGGACCTACAATGAGCAGCTCTTC | CAISVGRTYNEQLF
NA | TRBJ2-6 | TRBD1 | TRBV24-1 | TGTGCCACCAGTGACGGACAGGGAGACCCTGGGGCCAACGTCCTGACTTTC | CATSDGQGDPGANVLTF
NA | TRBJ2-1 | TRBD2 | TRBV11-1 | TGTGCCAGCAGCTTCAGGGCCAGCGGGAATAACAATGAGCAGTTCTTC | CASSFRASGNNNEQFF
NA | TRBJ2-3 | NA | TRBV6-5 | TGTGCCAGCAGACTATTTAACACAGATACGCAGTATTTT | CASRLFNTDTQYF
once | TRBJ2-1 | TRBD2 | TRBV29-1 | TGCAGCGGCAATCTAGCGGGAGTTCCCAACAATGAGCAGTTCTTC | CSGNLAGVPNNEQFF
NA | TRBJ1-2 | TRBD1 | TRBV6-5 | TGTGCCAGCAGCGGGACAGGCTATGGCTACACCTTC | CASSGTGYGYTF
many | TRBJ1-5 | NA | TRBV14 | TGTGCCAGCAGCCCTTCGTCAGGGAATCAGCCCCAGCATTTT | CASSPSSGNQPQHF